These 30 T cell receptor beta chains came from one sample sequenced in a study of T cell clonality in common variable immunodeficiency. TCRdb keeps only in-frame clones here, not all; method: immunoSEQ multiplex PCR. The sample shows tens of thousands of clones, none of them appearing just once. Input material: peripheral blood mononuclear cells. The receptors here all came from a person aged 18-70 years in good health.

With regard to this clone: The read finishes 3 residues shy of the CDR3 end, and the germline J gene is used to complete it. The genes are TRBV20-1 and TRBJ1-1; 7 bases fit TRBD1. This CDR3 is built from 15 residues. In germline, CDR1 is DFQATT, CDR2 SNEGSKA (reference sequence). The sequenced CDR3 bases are TGCAGTGCTAGTTACCAGGGACAGACGAACGTCGAA. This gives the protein CSASYQGQTNVE. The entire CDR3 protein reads CSASYQGQTNVEAFF.

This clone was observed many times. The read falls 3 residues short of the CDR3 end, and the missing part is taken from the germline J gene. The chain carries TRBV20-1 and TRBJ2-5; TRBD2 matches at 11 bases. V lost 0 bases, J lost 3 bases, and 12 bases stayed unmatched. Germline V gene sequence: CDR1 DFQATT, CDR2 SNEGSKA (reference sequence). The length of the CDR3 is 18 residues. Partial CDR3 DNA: TGCAGTGCTAGAGAGAGAAGACTAGCGGGGAACCTTAAAGAGACC. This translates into CSARERRLAGNLKET. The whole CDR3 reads CSARERRLAGNLKETQYF.

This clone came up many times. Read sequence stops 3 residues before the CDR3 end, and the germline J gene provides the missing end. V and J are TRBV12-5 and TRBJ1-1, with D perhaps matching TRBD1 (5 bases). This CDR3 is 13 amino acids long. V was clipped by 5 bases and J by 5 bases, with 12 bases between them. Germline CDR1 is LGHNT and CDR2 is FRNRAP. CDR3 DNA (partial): TGTGCTAGTGGTACTGCAGGGCATACTGAA. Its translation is CASGTAGHTE. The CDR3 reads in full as CASGTAGHTEAFF.

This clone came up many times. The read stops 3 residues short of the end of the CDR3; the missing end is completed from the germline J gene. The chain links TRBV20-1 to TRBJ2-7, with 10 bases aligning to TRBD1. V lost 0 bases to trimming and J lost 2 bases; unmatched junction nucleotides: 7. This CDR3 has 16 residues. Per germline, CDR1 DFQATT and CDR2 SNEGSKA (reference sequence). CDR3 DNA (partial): TGCAGTGCTAGAGATTGGGTAGGACAGGGGGCCTACGAG. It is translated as CSARDWVGQGAYE. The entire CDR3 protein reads CSARDWVGQGAYEQYF.

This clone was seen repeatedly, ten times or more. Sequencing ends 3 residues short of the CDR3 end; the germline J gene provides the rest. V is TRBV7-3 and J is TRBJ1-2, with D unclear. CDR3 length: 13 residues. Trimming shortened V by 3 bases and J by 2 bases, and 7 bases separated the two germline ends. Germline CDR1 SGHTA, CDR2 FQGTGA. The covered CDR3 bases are TGTGCCAGCAGCTTGTCACAGAACTATGGC. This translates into CASSLSQNYG. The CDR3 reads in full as CASSLSQNYGYTF.

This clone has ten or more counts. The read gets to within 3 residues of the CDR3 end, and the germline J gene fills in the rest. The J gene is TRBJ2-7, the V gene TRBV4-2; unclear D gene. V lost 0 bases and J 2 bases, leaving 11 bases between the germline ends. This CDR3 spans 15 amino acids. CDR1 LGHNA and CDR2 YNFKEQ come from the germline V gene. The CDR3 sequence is CASSQDLTFTYEQYF. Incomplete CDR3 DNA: TGTGCCAGCAGCCAAGATTTGACATTCACCTACGAG.

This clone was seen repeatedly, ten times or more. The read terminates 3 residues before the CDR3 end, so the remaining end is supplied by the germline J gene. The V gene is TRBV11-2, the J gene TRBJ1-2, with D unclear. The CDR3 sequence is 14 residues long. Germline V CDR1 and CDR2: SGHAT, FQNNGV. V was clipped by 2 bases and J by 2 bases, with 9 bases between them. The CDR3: CASSLYGGNYGYTF. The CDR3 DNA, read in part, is TGTGCCAGCAGCTTATACGGCGGAAACTATGGC.

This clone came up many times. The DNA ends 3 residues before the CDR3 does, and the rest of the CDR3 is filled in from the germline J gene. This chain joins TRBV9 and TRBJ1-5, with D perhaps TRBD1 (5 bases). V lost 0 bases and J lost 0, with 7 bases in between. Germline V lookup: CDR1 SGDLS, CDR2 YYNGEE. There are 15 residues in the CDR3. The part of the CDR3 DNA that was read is TGTGCCAGCAGCGTAGGAGGGGATAGCAATCAGCCC. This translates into CASSVGGDSNQP. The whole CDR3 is CASSVGGDSNQPQHF.

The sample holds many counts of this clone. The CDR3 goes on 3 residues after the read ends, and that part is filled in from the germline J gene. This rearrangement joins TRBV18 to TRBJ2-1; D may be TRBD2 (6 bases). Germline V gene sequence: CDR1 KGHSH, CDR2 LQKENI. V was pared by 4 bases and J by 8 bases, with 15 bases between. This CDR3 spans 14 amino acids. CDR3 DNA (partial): TGTGCCAGCTCACTGACCCGGGGGATCTATGAG. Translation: CASSLTRGIYE. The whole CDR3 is CASSLTRGIYEQFF.

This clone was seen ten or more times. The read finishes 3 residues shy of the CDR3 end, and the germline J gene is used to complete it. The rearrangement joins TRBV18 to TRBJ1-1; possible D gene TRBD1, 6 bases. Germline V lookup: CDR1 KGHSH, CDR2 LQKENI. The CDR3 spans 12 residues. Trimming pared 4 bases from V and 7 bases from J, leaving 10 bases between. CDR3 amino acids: CASSRDTDEAFF. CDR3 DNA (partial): TGTGCCAGCTCACGGGACACAGATGAA.

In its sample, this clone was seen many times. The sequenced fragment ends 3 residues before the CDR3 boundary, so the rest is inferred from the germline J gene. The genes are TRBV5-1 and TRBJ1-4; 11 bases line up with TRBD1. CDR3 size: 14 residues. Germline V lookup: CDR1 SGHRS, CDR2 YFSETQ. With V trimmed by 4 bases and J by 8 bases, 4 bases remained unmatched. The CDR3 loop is CASSPGQGAEKLFF. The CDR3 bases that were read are TGCGCCAGCAGCCCTGGACAGGGGGCGGAAAAA.

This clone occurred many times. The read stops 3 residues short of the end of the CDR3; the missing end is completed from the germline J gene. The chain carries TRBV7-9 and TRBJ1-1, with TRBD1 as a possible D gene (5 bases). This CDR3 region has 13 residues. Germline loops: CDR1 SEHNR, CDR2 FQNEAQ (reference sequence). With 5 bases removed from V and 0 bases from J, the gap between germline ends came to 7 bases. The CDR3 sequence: CASSGGVNTEAFF. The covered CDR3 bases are TGTGCCAGCAGCGGGGGGGTGAACACTGAA.

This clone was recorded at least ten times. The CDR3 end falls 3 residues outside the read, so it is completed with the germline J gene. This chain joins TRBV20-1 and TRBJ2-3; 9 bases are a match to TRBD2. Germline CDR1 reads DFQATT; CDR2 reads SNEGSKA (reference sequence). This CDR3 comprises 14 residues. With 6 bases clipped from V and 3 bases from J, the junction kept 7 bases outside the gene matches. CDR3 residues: CSADLAGRTDTQYF. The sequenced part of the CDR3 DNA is TGCAGTGCAGATCTAGCGGGGCGGACAGATACG.

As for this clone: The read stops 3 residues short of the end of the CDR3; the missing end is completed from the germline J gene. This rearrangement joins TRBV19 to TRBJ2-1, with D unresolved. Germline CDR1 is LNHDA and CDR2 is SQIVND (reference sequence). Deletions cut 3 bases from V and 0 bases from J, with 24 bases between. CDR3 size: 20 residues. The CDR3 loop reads CASSIPRFTIPVSSYNEQFF. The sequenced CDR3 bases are TGTGCCAGTAGTATCCCGAGATTTACTATTCCCGTAAGCTCCTACAATGAG. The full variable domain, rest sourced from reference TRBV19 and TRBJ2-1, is DGGITQSPKYLFRKEGQNVTLSCEQNLNHDAMYWYRQDPGQGLRLIYYSQIVNDFQKGDIAEGYSVSREKKESFPLTVTSAQKNPTAFYLCASSIPRFTIPVSSYNEQFFGPGTRLTVL.

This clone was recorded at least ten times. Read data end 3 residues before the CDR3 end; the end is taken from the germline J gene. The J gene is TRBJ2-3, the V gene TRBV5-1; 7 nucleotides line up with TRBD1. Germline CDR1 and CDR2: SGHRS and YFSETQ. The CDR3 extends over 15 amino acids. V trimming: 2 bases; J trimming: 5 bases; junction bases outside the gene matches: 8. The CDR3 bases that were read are TGCGCCAGCAGCTTAATGGCCTCAGGGGGAGATACG. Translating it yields CASSLMASGGDT. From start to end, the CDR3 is CASSLMASGGDTQYF.

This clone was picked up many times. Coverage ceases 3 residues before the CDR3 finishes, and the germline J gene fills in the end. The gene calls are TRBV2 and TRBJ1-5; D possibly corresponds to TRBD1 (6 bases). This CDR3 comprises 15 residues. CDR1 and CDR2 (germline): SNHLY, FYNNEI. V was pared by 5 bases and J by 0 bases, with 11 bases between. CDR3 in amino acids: CASSLDSNSNQPQHF. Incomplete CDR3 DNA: TGTGCCAGCAGTCTGGACAGTAATAGCAATCAGCCC.

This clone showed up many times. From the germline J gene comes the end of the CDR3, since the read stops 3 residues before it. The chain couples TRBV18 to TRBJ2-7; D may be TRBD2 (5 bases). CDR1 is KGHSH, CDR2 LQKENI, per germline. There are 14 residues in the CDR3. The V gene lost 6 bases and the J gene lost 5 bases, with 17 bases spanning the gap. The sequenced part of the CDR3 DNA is TGTGCCAGCTCCCCCGGCGCGGGCGCAGACGAG. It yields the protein CASSPGAGADE. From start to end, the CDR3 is CASSPGAGADEQYF.

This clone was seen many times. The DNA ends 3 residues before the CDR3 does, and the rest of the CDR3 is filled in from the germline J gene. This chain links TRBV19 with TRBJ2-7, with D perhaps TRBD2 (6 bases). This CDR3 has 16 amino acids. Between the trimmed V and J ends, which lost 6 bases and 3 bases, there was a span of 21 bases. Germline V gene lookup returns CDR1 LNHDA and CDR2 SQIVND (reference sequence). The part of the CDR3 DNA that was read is TGTGCCAGTAGCCAAATGGGGGGACTGGGGGACTACGAG. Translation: CASSQMGGLGDYE. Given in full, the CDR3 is CASSQMGGLGDYEQYF.

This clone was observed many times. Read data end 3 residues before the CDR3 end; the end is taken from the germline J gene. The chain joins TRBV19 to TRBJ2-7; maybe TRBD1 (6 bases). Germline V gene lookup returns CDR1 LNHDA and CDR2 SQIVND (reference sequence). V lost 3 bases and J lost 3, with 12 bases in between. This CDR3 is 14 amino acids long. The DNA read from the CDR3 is TGTGCCAGTAGTATTGGGCAGGGGAACTACGAG. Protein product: CASSIGQGNYE. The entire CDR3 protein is CASSIGQGNYEQYF.

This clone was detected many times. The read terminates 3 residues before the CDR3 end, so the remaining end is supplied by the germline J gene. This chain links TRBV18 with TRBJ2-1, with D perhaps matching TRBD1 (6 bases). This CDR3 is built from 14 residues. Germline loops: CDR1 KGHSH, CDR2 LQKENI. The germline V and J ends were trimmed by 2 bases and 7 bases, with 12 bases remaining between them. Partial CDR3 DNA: TGTGCCAGCTCACCAGGCCCAGGGGCGAATGAG. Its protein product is CASSPGPGANE. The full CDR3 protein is CASSPGPGANEQFF.

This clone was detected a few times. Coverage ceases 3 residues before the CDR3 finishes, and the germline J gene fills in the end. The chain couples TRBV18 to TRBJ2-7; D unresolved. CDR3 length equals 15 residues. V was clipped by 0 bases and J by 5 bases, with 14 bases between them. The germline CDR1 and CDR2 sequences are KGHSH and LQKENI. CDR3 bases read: TGTGCCAGCTCACCACCGTCTTGGGCAGAAAACGAG. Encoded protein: CASSPPSWAENE. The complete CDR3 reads CASSPPSWAENEQYF. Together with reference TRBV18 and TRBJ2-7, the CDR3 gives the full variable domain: NAGVMQNPRHLVRRRGQEARLRCSPMKGHSHVYWYRQLPEEGLKFMVYLQKENIIDESGMPKERFSAEFPKEGPSILRIQQVVRGDSAAYFCASSPPSWAENEQYFGPGTRLTVT.

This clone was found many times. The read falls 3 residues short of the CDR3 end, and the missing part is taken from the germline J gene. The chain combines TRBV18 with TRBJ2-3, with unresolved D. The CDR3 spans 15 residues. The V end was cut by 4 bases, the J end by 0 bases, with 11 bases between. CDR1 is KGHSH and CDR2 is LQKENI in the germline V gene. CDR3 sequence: CASSLSLASTDTQYF. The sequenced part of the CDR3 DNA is TGTGCCAGCTCACTTAGCCTCGCTAGCACAGATACG.

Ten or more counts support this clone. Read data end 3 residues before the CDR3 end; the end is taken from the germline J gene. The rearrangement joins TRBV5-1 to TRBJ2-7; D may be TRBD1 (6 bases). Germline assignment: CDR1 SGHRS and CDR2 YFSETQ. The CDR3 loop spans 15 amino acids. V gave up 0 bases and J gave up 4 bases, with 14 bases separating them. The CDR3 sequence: CASSLATAGTYEQYF. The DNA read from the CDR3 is TGCGCCAGCAGCTTGGCCACGGCAGGGACATACGAG. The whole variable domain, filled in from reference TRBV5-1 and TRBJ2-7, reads KAGVTQTPRYLIKTRGQQVTLSCSPISGHRSVSWYQQTPGQGLQFLFEYFSETQRNKGNFPGRFSGRQFSNSRSEMNVSTLELGDSALYLCASSLATAGTYEQYFGPGTRLTVT.

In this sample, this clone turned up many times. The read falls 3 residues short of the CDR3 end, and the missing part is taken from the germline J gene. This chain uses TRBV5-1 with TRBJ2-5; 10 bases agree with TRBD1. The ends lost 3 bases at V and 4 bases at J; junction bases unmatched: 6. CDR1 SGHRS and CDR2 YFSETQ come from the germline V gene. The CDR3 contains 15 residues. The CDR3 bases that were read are TGCGCCAGCAGCTCCCGACAGGGGGCGCGAGAGACC. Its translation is CASSSRQGARET. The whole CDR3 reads CASSSRQGARETQYF.

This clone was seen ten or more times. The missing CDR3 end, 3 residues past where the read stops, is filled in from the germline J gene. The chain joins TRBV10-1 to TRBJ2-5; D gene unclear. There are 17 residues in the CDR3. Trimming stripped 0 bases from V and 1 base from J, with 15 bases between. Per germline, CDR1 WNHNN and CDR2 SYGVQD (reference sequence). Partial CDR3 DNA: TGCGCCAGCAGTGAGTCGAGGTGTGAAACAGCCCAAGAGACC. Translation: CASSESRCETAQET. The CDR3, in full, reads CASSESRCETAQETQYF.

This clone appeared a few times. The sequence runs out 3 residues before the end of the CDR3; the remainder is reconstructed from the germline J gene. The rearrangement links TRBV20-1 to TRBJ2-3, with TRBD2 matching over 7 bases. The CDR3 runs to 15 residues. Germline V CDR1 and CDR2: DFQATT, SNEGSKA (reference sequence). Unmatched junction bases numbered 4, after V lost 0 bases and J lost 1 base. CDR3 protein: CSARDRAGGTDTQYF. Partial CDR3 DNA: TGCAGTGCTAGAGATCGGGCGGGAGGCACAGATACG.

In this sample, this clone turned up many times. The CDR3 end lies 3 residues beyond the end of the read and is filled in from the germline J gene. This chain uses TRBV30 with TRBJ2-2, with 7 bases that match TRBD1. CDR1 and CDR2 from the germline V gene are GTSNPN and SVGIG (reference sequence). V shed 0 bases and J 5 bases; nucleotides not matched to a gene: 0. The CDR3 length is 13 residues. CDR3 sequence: CAWSVQGTGELFF. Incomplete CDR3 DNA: TGTGCCTGGAGTGTACAGGGGACCGGGGAG.

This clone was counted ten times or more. The CDR3 bases that were read are TGTGCCAGCAGCTTACGGACCGGGGAG. It is translated as CASSLRTGE. The CDR3 reads in full as CASSLRTGELFF. The V and J genes are TRBV7-3 and TRBJ2-2; D remains unclear. The read is 3 residues too short to cover the CDR3 end, so that end is filled in from the germline J gene. The CDR3 is 12 amino acids. The germline gives CDR1 SGHTA, CDR2 FQGTGA. Trimming pared 2 bases from V and 5 bases from J, leaving 3 bases between.

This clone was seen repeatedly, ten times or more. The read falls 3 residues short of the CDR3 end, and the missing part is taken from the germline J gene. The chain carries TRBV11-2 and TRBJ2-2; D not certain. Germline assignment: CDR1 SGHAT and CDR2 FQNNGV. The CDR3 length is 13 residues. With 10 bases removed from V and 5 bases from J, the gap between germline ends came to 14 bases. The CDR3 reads CAIPLGPTGELFF. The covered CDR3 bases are TGTGCCATCCCGCTGGGCCCGACCGGGGAG.

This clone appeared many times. Partial CDR3 DNA: TGTGCCAGTAGTATTGGGGCAGACTCCTACGAG. This translates into CASSIGADSYE. The whole CDR3 is CASSIGADSYEQYF. The V gene is TRBV19, the J gene TRBJ2-7; D is perhaps TRBD1 (5 bases). The DNA ends 3 residues before the CDR3 does, and the rest of the CDR3 is filled in from the germline J gene. Germline V CDR1 and CDR2: LNHDA, SQIVND (reference sequence). This CDR3 is built from 14 residues. Trimming left V 3 bases short and J 0 bases short, with 9 bases between.